These 20 T cell receptor beta chains originate from one sample sequenced in a study of vaccination effects on CD4 cells after COVID-19. Their specific antigens are unknown. Libraries were prepared by immunoSEQ multiplex PCR; TCRdb keeps only in-frame clonotypes and omits some of them. The top ten hold around 1.1% of the sample, which has 75,000 to 100,000 clones, over 75% seen once. Sequencing followed a ViraFEST assay step that expanded antigen-specific CD4+ T cells with viral peptide pools. At the end of more than 8 days of culture, CD4+ T cells were isolated. Every participant took two doses of the BNT162b2 or mRNA-1273 vaccine. The starting material was CD4+ T cells from PBMCs cultured with HCoV-OC43 spike peptides, obtained after COVID-19 vaccination. Sample subset: HCoV-OC43 spike overlapping peptide pool stimulation. Receptors were obtained from a human donor who received a COVID-19 vaccine.

The sample holds a few counts of this clone. This chain uses TRBV18 with TRBJ2-5; 7 bases line up with TRBD1. CDR3 size: 14 residues. Germline V CDR1 and CDR2: KGHSH, LQKENI. Trimming cost V 4 bases and J 4 bases; bases outside gene matches: 6. CDR3 amino acids: CASSRYNRGETQYF. CDR3 nucleotide sequence: TGTGCCAGCTCACGTTACAACAGGGGAGAGACCCAGTACTTC. Combining the CDR3 with reference TRBV18 and TRBJ2-5 gives the whole variable domain NAGVMQNPRHLVRRRGQEARLRCSPMKGHSHVYWYRQLPEEGLKFMVYLQKENIIDESGMPKERFSAEFPKEGPSILRIQQVVRGDSAAYFCASSRYNRGETQYFGPGTRLLVL.

The chain joins TRBV18 to TRBJ2-3; D is undetermined. This CDR3 has 14 residues. V lost 0 bases and J 3 bases, leaving 7 bases between the germline ends. The V gene's germline CDR1 is KGHSH and CDR2 LQKENI. The CDR3 here is CASSPPGFTDTQYF. CDR3 in DNA: TGTGCCAGCTCACCACCCGGGTTTACAGATACGCAGTATTTT.

This clone was observed a single time. The chain has TRBV27 and TRBJ1-4; TRBD1 might be the D (6 bases). V was shortened by 3 bases and J by 6 bases, with 8 bases between the two germline ends. The CDR3 is 13 residues long. The germline V gene encodes CDR1 MNHEY and CDR2 SMNVEV (reference sequence). The CDR3 region is CASSFRGDEKLFF. CDR3 in DNA: TGTGCCAGCAGTTTCAGGGGAGATGAAAAACTGTTTTTT.

The chain is built from TRBV11-1 and TRBJ2-3, with D possibly being TRBD2 (6 bases). The CDR3 has 12 amino acids. V lost 8 bases, J lost 0 bases, and 6 bases lay in between. CDR1 and CDR2 from the germline V gene are SGHAT and FQDESV (reference sequence). Written as DNA, the CDR3 is TGTGCCAGCGGGACTAGCACAGATACGCAGTATTTT. Protein product: CASGTSTDTQYF. The whole variable domain, filled in from reference TRBV11-1 and TRBJ2-3, reads EAEVAQSPRYKITEKSQAVAFWCDPISGHATLYWYRQILGQGPELLVQFQDESVVDDSQLPKDRFSAERLKGVDSTLKIQPAELGDSAMYLCASGTSTDTQYFGPGTRLTVL.

This chain connects TRBV19 to TRBJ1-5, with unresolved D. V was shortened by 1 base and J by 6 bases, with 4 bases between the two germline ends. CDR1 is LNHDA, CDR2 SQIVND, per germline (reference sequence). The CDR3 has 12 amino acids. CDR3 amino acids: CASSIGLQPQHF. The DNA of the CDR3 is TGTGCCAGTAGTATAGGCCTTCAGCCCCAGCATTTT.

This chain uses TRBV3-1 (or the pseudogene TRBV3-2) with TRBJ1-4, with D maybe TRBD1 (5 bases). Per germline, CDR1 LGHDT and CDR2 YNNKEL (reference sequence). V was trimmed by 2 bases and J by 10 bases, leaving 17 bases between them. The CDR3 has 15 residues. Here the CDR3 reads CASSQSEKGPGKLFF. The CDR3 bases are TGTGCCAGCAGCCAATCAGAAAAGGGGCCAGGAAAACTGTTTTTT.

The chain combines TRBV6-1 with TRBJ1-3; D not resolved. CDR1 MNHNS and CDR2 SASEGT come from the germline V gene. This CDR3 has 13 amino acids. V was trimmed by 3 bases and J by 2 bases, leaving 5 bases between them. The CDR3 loop reads CASSESPGNTIYF. DNA of the CDR3: TGTGCCAGCAGTGAGAGCCCTGGAAACACCATATATTTT.

The gene calls are TRBV9 and TRBJ1-5, with D unresolved. CDR1 and CDR2 from the germline V gene are SGDLS and YYNGEE. This CDR3 is 14 amino acids long. V lost 3 bases and J 6 bases, leaving 13 bases between the germline ends. The CDR3 here is CASSAFIGPQPQHF. The DNA for the CDR3 is TGTGCCAGCAGCGCGTTCATTGGCCCTCAGCCCCAGCATTTT.

This clone was counted once. This chain connects TRBV24-1 to TRBJ1-2, with D unclear. V gave up 3 bases and J gave up 2 bases, with 9 bases separating them. Germline loops: CDR1 KGHDR, CDR2 SFDVKD. This CDR3 spans 14 amino acids. CDR3 sequence: CATSDADINYGYTF. CDR3 in DNA: TGTGCCACCAGTGATGCTGACATCAACTATGGCTACACCTTC.

The J gene is TRBJ1-3, the V gene TRBV3-1 (or the pseudogene TRBV3-2); D is undetermined. Germline loops: CDR1 LGHDT, CDR2 YNNKEL (reference sequence). The length of the CDR3 is 14 residues. Trimming pared 1 base from V and 0 bases from J, leaving 4 bases between. CDR3 residues: CASSQGYSGNTIYF. The DNA for the CDR3 is TGTGCCAGCAGCCAAGGATACTCTGGAAACACCATATATTTT.

This clone was counted a few times. The rearrangement joins TRBV10-3 to TRBJ1-5; D gene uncertain. Germline-derived CDR1 and CDR2 are ENHRY and SYGVKD. The CDR3 has 17 amino acids. Trimming shortened V by 0 bases and J by 2 bases, and 14 bases separated the two germline ends. CDR3 nucleotides: TGTGCCATCAGTGAGTCCCCTTGGCGAGATCGCAATCAGCCCCAGCATTTT. Translation gives CAISESPWRDRNQPQHF.

The chain has TRBV2 and TRBJ2-2; no clear D gene. The CDR3 is made up of 13 amino acids. The germline V gene encodes CDR1 SNHLY and CDR2 FYNNEI. Trimming took 5 bases from V and 6 from J, leaving 10 bases between them. CDR3 sequence reads: CASSPRIAGELFF. The CDR3 DNA follows: TGTGCCAGCAGTCCACGTATAGCCGGGGAGCTGTTTTTT.

The chain links TRBV19 to TRBJ1-1, with D hard to call. The V and J ends lost 1 base and 12 bases respectively, with 12 bases between them. CDR1 is LNHDA and CDR2 is SQIVND in the germline V gene (reference sequence). The CDR3 length is 12 residues. The CDR3: CASSIVGQESFF. In DNA form, the CDR3 reads TGTGCCAGTAGTATAGTAGGTCAGGAGTCTTTCTTT.

This chain joins TRBV5-1 and TRBJ2-2, with TRBD1 matching 9 bases. Germline V gene data show CDR1 as SGHRS and CDR2 as YFSETQ. The CDR3 loop spans 15 amino acids. The V segment lost 3 bases and the J segment 5 bases; nucleotides outside the gene matches: 5. DNA of the CDR3: TGCGCCAGCAGCTCGGGGACAGGGTGGACCGGGGAGCTGTTTTTT. Encoded protein: CASSSGTGWTGELFF.

The V call is TRBV6-1, the J call TRBJ2-7; no clear D. The CDR3 is 11 amino acids. Trimming removed 1 base at V and 4 bases at J, with 2 bases between. Germline CDR1 and CDR2: MNHNS and SASEGT. The CDR3 here is CASSEGYEQYV. CDR3 nucleotide sequence: TGTGCCAGCAGTGAAGGGTACGAGCAGTACGTC.

The chain is built from TRBV5-8 and TRBJ1-3; no definite D call. Deletions cut 0 bases from V and 0 bases from J, with 1 base between. CDR1 SGHTS and CDR2 YDEGEE come from the germline V gene. The CDR3 contains 13 residues. The CDR3 loop reads CASSLASGNTIYF. CDR3 nucleotides: TGTGCCAGCAGCTTGGCCTCTGGAAACACCATATATTTT.

CDR3 DNA sequence: TGCGCCAGCAGTGAAAGGTCTTCGGCTAACTATGGCTACACCTTC. Protein: CASSERSSANYGYTF. V is TRBV10-2 and J is TRBJ1-2; no clear D gene. Germline CDR1 WSHSY, CDR2 SAAADI. Deletions cut 3 bases from V and 0 bases from J, with 11 bases between. This CDR3 region has 15 residues.

The chain combines TRBV2 with TRBJ2-3; no clear D gene. Deletions cut 3 bases from V and 9 bases from J, with 7 bases between. CDR3 length: 11 residues. Germline loops: CDR1 SNHLY, CDR2 FYNNEI. The CDR3 loop is CASSDLGTQYF. The CDR3 nucleotides read TGTGCCAGCAGTGATTTGGGCACGCAGTATTTT.

J is TRBJ2-3 and V is TRBV4-2; D possibly corresponds to TRBD2 (6 bases). Germline values: CDR1 LGHNA, CDR2 YNFKEQ. This CDR3 comprises 13 residues. V was shortened by 8 bases and J by 2 bases, with 11 bases between the two germline ends. The CDR3 here is CASADYITDTQYF. The CDR3 DNA reads as TGTGCCAGCGCGGACTATATCACAGATACGCAGTATTTT.

This clone was observed a few times. The chain carries TRBV24-1 and TRBJ2-3; 11 bases agree with TRBD2. Trimming at V came to 4 bases and at J to 1 base, leaving 6 bases not matched to a gene. Per germline, CDR1 KGHDR and CDR2 SFDVKD. The CDR3 is made up of 17 amino acids. CDR3 sequence reads: CATSDAKLAGGTDTQYF. The DNA for the CDR3 is TGTGCCACCAGTGACGCAAAACTAGCGGGGGGCACAGATACGCAGTATTTT.